These T cell receptor beta chains were read from a single sample in a study of cytomegalovirus exposure and HLA in healthy donors. TCRdb keeps only in-frame clones here, not all; method: immunoSEQ multiplex PCR. The sample holds 150,000 to 200,000 clones; about 84% are singletons and the top ten take 13% to 15%. The sequenced sample consisted of PBMCs. Every receptor here comes from a woman in her twenties or thirties in good health and CMV-seropositive. CDR3s include the opening cysteine and the closing phenylalanine or tryptophan. The D gene is left open where the match is weak. Expanded clones get a size class; other rows say once, few or many, or leave the size out.

clone size	D gene	V gene	J gene	CDR3 DNA	CDR3 protein
few	NA	TRBV28	TRBJ1-3	TGTGCCAGCAGTTCCCAAACATCTGGAAACACCATATATTTT	CASSSQTSGNTIYF
few	TRBD2	TRBV9	TRBJ2-7	TGTGCCAGCAGCCGGGCGGGAGCTTCGGGGGGCGAGCAGTACTTC	CASSRAGASGGEQYF
NA	TRBD2	TRBV7-2	TRBJ2-4	TGTGCCAGCAGCCCCTCGCGACTAGCGGGGGGGGACATTCAGTACTTC	CASSPSRLAGGDIQYF
NA	NA	TRBV6-6	TRBJ2-3	TGTGCCAGCATCAGACAGGAGCTCCCCACAGATACGCAGTATTTT	CASIRQELPTDTQYF
NA	TRBD1	TRBV30	TRBJ1-5	TGTGCCTGCCGGGACAGCTTAAATCAGCCCCAGCATTTT	CACRDSLNQPQHF
NA	TRBD1	TRBV23-1	TRBJ2-5	TGCGCCAGCAGCCTGACAGGGCCGGACCCTCCACGACGGGAGACCCAGTACTTC	CASSLTGPDPPRRETQYF
NA	NA	TRBV11-3	TRBJ2-7	TGTGCCAGCAGCAGAGGATTCTTAGCGGAGACGGACGAGCAGTACTTC	CASSRGFLAETDEQYF
NA	NA	TRBV19	TRBJ1-5	TGTGCCAGTAGTACCGGACCGGGAGGTCAGCCCCAGCATTTT	CASSTGPGGQPQHF
once	NA	TRBV6-5	TRBJ2-1	TGTGCCAGCAGTTACTCGAGAGGGAGCTCCTACAATGAGCAGTTCTTC	CASSYSRGSSYNEQFF
NA	NA	TRBV11-1	TRBJ1-5	TGTGCCAGCAGCTTAGGACCGGCAGGGCCCCAGCATTTT	CASSLGPAGPQHF
NA	NA	TRBV28	TRBJ2-7	TGTGCCACCGCAGGAGGCTACGAGCAGTACTTC	CATAGGYEQYF
NA	TRBD1	TRBV6-5	TRBJ2-7	TGTGCCAGCAGCTACTCCTTCGGACAGGGTCTCTACGAGCAGTACTTC	CASSYSFGQGLYEQYF
NA	NA	TRBV5-4	TRBJ2-5	TGTGCCAGCAGCTTGACATTCAGCCAAGAGACCCAGTACTTC	CASSLTFSQETQYF
few	NA	TRBV19	TRBJ2-7	TGTGCCAGTAGTATAACCGAGGAGGGCTCCTACGAGCAGTACTTC	CASSITEEGSYEQYF
NA	TRBD2	TRBV7-9	TRBJ2-7	TGTGCCAGCAGCCCCACGGGAGGGGGCTCCTACGAGCAGTACTTC	CASSPTGGGSYEQYF
NA	NA	TRBV7-2	TRBJ1-3	TGTGCCAGCAGCTTAGGAGGAGGAAACACCATATATTTT	CASSLGGGNTIYF
NA	TRBD1	TRBV7-2	TRBJ1-2	TGTGCCAGCAGCGAGGACAGGGGGCCCTATGGCTACACCTTC	CASSEDRGPYGYTF